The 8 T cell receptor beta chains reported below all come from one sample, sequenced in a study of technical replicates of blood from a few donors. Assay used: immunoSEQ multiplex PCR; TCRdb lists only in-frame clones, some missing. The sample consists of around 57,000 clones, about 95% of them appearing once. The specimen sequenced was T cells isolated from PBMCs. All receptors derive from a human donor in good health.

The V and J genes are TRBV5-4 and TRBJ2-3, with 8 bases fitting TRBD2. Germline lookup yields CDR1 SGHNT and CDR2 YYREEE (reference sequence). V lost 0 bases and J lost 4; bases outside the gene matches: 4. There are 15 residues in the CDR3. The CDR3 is CASSLEIAGPDTQYF. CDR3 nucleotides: TGTGCCAGCAGCTTGGAGATAGCGGGACCAGATACGCAGTATTTT.

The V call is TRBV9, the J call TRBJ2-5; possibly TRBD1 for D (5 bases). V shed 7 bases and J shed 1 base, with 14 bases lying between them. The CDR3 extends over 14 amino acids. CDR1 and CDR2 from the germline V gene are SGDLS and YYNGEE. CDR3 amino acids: CASGTGDFQETQYF. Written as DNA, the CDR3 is TGTGCCAGCGGCACAGGAGATTTCCAAGAGACCCAGTACTTC.

The CDR3 nucleotides read TGTGCCAGCAGCATCTCCTTTACAGGGAACACTGAAGCTTTCTTT. It codes for CASSISFTGNTEAFF. The V call is TRBV9, the J call TRBJ1-1; possible D gene TRBD1, 5 bases. CDR3 length: 15 residues. The V end was cut by 4 bases, the J end by 1 base, with 14 bases between. CDR1 and CDR2 (germline): SGDLS, YYNGEE. Full variable domain (remainder filled in from reference TRBV9 and TRBJ1-1): DSGVTQTPKHLITATGQRVTLRCSPRSGDLSVYWYQQSLDQGLQFLIQYYNGEERAKGNILERFSAQQFPDLHSELNLSSLELGDSALYFCASSISFTGNTEAFFGQGTRLTVV.

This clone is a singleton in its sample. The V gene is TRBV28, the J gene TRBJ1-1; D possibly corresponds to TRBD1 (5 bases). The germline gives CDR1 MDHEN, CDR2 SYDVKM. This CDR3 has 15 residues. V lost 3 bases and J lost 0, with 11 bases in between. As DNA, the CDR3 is TGTGCCAGCAGTTTGTTGCCAGGGATGAACACTGAAGCTTTCTTT. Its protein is CASSLLPGMNTEAFF.

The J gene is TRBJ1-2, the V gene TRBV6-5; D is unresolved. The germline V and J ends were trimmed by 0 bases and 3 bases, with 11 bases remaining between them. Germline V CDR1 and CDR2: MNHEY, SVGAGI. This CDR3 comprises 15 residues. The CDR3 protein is CASSYSSGAYYGYTF. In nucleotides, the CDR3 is TGTGCCAGCAGTTACTCATCCGGTGCCTACTATGGCTACACCTTC.

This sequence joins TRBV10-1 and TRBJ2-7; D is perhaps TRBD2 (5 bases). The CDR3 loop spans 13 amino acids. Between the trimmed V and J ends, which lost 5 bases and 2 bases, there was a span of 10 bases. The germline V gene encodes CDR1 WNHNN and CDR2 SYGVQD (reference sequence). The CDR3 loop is CASSRGNPYEQYF. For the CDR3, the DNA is TGCGCCAGCAGTCGGGGTAACCCCTACGAGCAGTACTTC.

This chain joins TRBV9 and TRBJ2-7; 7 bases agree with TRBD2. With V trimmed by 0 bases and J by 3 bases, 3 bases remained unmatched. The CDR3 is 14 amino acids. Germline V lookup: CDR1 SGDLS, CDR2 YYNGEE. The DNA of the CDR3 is TGTGCCAGCAGCGTAGCTGGCGGGGGCTACGAGCAGTACTTC. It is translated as CASSVAGGGYEQYF.

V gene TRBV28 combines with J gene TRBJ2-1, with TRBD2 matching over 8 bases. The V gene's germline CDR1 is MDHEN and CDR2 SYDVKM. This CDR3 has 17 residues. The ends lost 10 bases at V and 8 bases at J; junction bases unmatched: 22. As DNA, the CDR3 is TGTGCCATCGAGCCCGTTGGATTAGGCGGGAGGTACGATGAGCAGTTCTTC. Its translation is CAIEPVGLGGRYDEQFF. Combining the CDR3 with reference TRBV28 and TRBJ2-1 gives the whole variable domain DVKVTQSSRYLVKRTGEKVFLECVQDMDHENMFWYRQDPGLGLRLIYFSYDVKMKEKGDIPEGYSVSREKKERFSLILESASTNQTSMYLCAIEPVGLGGRYDEQFFGPGTRLTVL.